This is a list of T cell receptor beta chains from one sample in a study of shared clonotypes between healthy human individuals. Libraries were prepared by immunoSEQ multiplex PCR; TCRdb keeps only in-frame clonotypes and omits some of them. The sample holds approximately 100,000 clones; roughly two thirds are singletons and the top ten take less than 55%. What was sequenced was memory CD8+ T cells sorted from blood. The receptors come from a young man in good health. Both conserved end residues are part of each CDR3. A D gene is named only where the DNA matches it firmly. Clone size is stated in some rows and not others, as once, few, many or a class when expanded.

v_call	d_call	j_call	clone_size	cdr3_length	cdr3_nt	cdr3_aa
TRBV19	-	TRBJ2-2	-	14	TGTGCCAGTAGACCTACAGGGCGGGACGGGGAGCTGTTTTTT	CASRPTGRDGELFF
TRBV28	TRBD1	TRBJ2-7	-	15	TGTGCCAGCAGCCCAAACAGGGGAGAGGTCAACGAGCAGTACTTC	CASSPNRGEVNEQYF
TRBV6-4	TRBD2	TRBJ2-3	-	14	TGTGCCAGCAGTGACCGCGGGGGAATGGATACGCAGTATTTT	CASSDRGGMDTQYF
TRBV7-2	-	TRBJ1-1	-	13	TGTGCCAGCAGGTCCGGGGTGAACACTGAAGCTTTCTTT	CASRSGVNTEAFF
TRBV11-2	TRBD2	TRBJ2-7	-	14	TGTGCCAGCAGAGGGGCGGGAGGAGCCTACGAGCAGTACTTC	CASRGAGGAYEQYF
TRBV5-6	-	TRBJ2-3	-	11	TGTGCCAGCAGCTTCTTGGGTACGCAGTATTTT	CASSFLGTQYF
TRBV5-6	-	TRBJ1-5	-	15	TGTGCCAGCAGCTTGGCCGGGAGGCCCAATCAGCCCCAGCATTTT	CASSLAGRPNQPQHF
TRBV29-1	-	TRBJ1-2	once	11	TGCAGCGTTGAATGGAGGCGAGGCTACACCTTC	CSVEWRRGYTF
TRBV6-1	-	TRBJ2-7	-	15	TGTGCCAGCAGGGGACCCCAGGACATACACCGGGAGCAGTACTTC	CASRGPQDIHREQYF
TRBV5-5	-	TRBJ1-5	-	14	TGTGCCAGCAGCTTCTCAGAGGGCAATCAGCCCCAGCATTTT	CASSFSEGNQPQHF
TRBV5-4	-	TRBJ2-7	many	14	TGTGCCAGCAGCCCATTCCCCAGTTCCTACGAGCAGTACTTC	CASSPFPSSYEQYF
TRBV27	-	TRBJ1-1	-	14	TGTGCCAGCAGCGGGATTGGTGGAGTCACTGAAGCTTTCTTT	CASSGIGGVTEAFF
TRBV25-1	-	TRBJ2-5	-	13	TGTGCCACCGCCCCGGCAGGGCAAGAGACCCAGTACTTC	CATAPAGQETQYF
TRBV4-1	-	TRBJ2-5	-	14	TGCGCCAGCAGCCAAGTAGCGGACCAAGAGACCCAGTACTTC	CASSQVADQETQYF
TRBV7-2	-	TRBJ1-4	-	13	TGTGCCAGCAGCTTAAGTAAGGGGTTAGAACTGTTTTTT	CASSLSKGLELFF
TRBV4-1	TRBD2	TRBJ2-1	many	15	TGCGCCAGCAGTATAGGACTAGCGGATAACAATGAGCAGTTCTTC	CASSIGLADNNEQFF
TRBV7-6	-	TRBJ2-7	-	13	TGTGCCAGCAGCTTCGGGGAGGACTACGAGCAGTACTTC	CASSFGEDYEQYF
TRBV7-8	TRBD2	TRBJ2-1	few	18	TGTGCCAGCAGCTTAGCGTTTGCGGGGGAGAGCTCCTACAATGAGCAGTTCTTC	CASSLAFAGESSYNEQFF
TRBV28	TRBD2	TRBJ2-5	-	19	TGTGCCAGCAGTTCTGAACTAGCGGGAGGGCCAAGTCACCGAGAGACCCAGTACTTC	CASSSELAGGPSHRETQYF
TRBV7-9	-	TRBJ2-1	once	11	TGTGCCAGCAGCTTATTCGCTGAGCAGTTCTTC	CASSLFAEQFF